This TCR beta chain was retrieved from a study of cytomegalovirus exposure and HLA in healthy donors. The PCR employed 60 Vbeta primers together with 13 Jbeta primers. Measured with immunoSEQ multiplex PCR; TCRdb has only the in-frame clones, and not every one. Among some 150,000 clones listed, more than 80% were seen once. Whole-study findings and limits: Presence/absence analyses assumed roughly uniform sequencing depth across donors, which may not hold.

This clone was detected a few times. Its matching antigen is unknown. Material: PBMCs. The sequence came from a woman in her 30s in good health and CMV-seropositive.

This CDR3 reads CASSDHVGEQAGNTIYF. In DNA, the CDR3 is TGTGCCAGCAGTGATCACGTCGGGGAGCAAGCTGGAAACACCATATATTTT. The gene calls are TRBV25-1 and TRBJ1-3; unclear D gene. Germline-derived CDR1 and CDR2 are MGHDK and SYGVNS. This CDR3 comprises 17 residues. V was clipped by 3 bases and J by 2 bases, with 17 bases between them.